The rows below give T cell receptor beta chains drawn from one sample of a study of T cells after yellow fever vaccination. MiXCR was run by TCRdb on the 5' RACE reads, yielding one entry per CDR3 protein. The table includes about 500,000 distinct CDR3 sequences, about a sixth detected once. The sequencing here drew on PBMCs, taken about 5 days after the first yellow fever vaccination. The receptors were gathered from a man aged 18 to 29 who received the YFV17D yellow fever vaccine. Each CDR3 is given with its conserved first and last residue. D genes are given only for firm matches. The size of a clone is reported for some rows only, either as once, few or many, or as a class for expanded clones.

.	TRBV7-9	.	TRBJ2-3	TGTGCCAGCAGCCGTCCCGGGGGGCGCACAGATACGCAGTATTTT	CASSRPGGRTDTQYF
.	TRBV29-1	few	TRBJ2-7	TGCAGCGTTGAACCGACAGGTAAAGGGTACGAGCAGTACTTC	CSVEPTGKGYEQYF
.	TRBV7-3	few	TRBJ1-5	TGTGCCAGCAGCTCTTATCCATTAAGGCAGCCCCAGCATTTT	CASSSYPLRQPQHF
TRBD1	TRBV27	few	TRBJ1-2	TGTGCCAGCAGTTCAGTGACAGGGGCTAACTATGGCTACACCTTC	CASSSVTGANYGYTF
.	TRBV7-9	.	TRBJ2-5	TGTGCCAGCAGCTTACTGTCGGGGAACCAAGAGACCCAGTACTTC	CASSLLSGNQETQYF
.	TRBV5-1	many	TRBJ2-7	TGCGCCAGCAGCCCCTATGACGTTTCTTCCTACGAGCAGTACTTC	CASSPYDVSSYEQYF
TRBD1	TRBV19	.	TRBJ2-7	TGTGCCAGTAGTATAGCCACAGGGGGGATGGACGAGCAGTACTTC	CASSIATGGMDEQYF
TRBD1	TRBV5-1	.	TRBJ2-7	TGCGCCAGCAGCGCAGCAGCGACAGGGTTTTACGAGCAGTACTTC	CASSAAATGFYEQYF
TRBD2	TRBV7-2	few	TRBJ2-1	TGTGCCAGCAGCTTGCCCGCAGGGAGGGGTGAGCAGTTCTTC	CASSLPAGRGEQFF
TRBD1	TRBV6-5	once	TRBJ2-2	TGTGCCAGCAGTTGGGACAGACGGTACGGGGAGCTGTTTTTT	CASSWDRRYGELFF
TRBD2	TRBV18	.	TRBJ2-7	TGTGCCAGCTCACCATCGGGACTAGCGGGTACCTACGAGCAGTACTTC	CASSPSGLAGTYEQYF
TRBD2	TRBV7-3	many	TRBJ2-5	TGTGCCAGCAGCCGGACTAGTGTAGAGACCCAGTACTTC	CASSRTSVETQYF
.	TRBV7-2	many	TRBJ2-5	TGTGCCAGCAGCTTATTAAGCTTGGGCGGGGTTGAGACCCAGTACTTC	CASSLLSLGGVETQYF
.	TRBV12-3/TRBV12-4	.	TRBJ2-3	TGTGCCAGCAGTTTAGAGGGAACCCCAGATACGCAGTATTTT	CASSLEGTPDTQYF
TRBD2	TRBV5-1	many	TRBJ2-5	TGCGCCAGCAGCTTGCAGGGGACTAGCGTCGAGACCCAGTACTTC	CASSLQGTSVETQYF
.	TRBV6-6	few	TRBJ1-2	TGTGCCAGCAGTTACAAGGGGCAGTTTGGCTACACCTTC	CASSYKGQFGYTF
TRBD1	TRBV7-8	.	TRBJ1-2	TGTGCCAGCAGCCCGGGGGGGGACAGGTTCTATGGCTACACCTTC	CASSPGGDRFYGYTF
.	TRBV7-2	many	TRBJ1-1	TGTGCCAGCACTGGACAGAGGAACACTGAAGCTTTCTTT	CASTGQRNTEAFF
.	TRBV14	few	TRBJ2-1	TGTGCCAGCAGCCAAGATAGGCACACATCCTGGTTCTTC	CASSQDRHTSWFF
.	TRBV6-2/TRBV6-3	.	TRBJ1-2	TGTGCCAGCAGTTACGTCGGAGGCGGCTACACCTTC	CASSYVGGGYTF
TRBD2	TRBV20-1	few	TRBJ2-7	TGCAGTGCTAGAGACCCCGGGACTAGGAGCTCCTACGAGCAGTACTTC	CSARDPGTRSSYEQYF
.	TRBV12-3/TRBV12-4	few	TRBJ2-6	TGTGCCAGCATATCCTGGGGGTTGAGAGAACCTGGGGCCAACGTCCTGACTTTC	CASISWGLREPGANVLTF
.	TRBV28	once	TRBJ2-5	TGTGCCAGCAGTTCCATAATCCGGGACTACCAAGAGACCCAGTACTTC	CASSSIIRDYQETQYF
.	TRBV4-3	.	TRBJ1-1	TGCGCCAGCAGCCCCAAGACGGGGCACACTGAAGCTTTCTTT	CASSPKTGHTEAFF
TRBD1	TRBV6-2/TRBV6-3	.	TRBJ1-1	TGTGCCAGCGGCGACAGGGTCACTGAAGCTTTCTTT	CASGDRVTEAFF
.	TRBV4-3	.	TRBJ2-2	TGCGCCAGCAGCCAAGGGGGTCCGGGAAAGATTCCCGGGGAGCTGTTTTTT	CASSQGGPGKIPGELFF
.	TRBV10-3	.	TRBJ2-5	TGTGCCATCAGCGAGAGGGCTAACCAAGAGACCCAGTACTTC	CAISERANQETQYF
.	TRBV6-1	few	TRBJ1-2	TGTGCCAGCAGTGAAGCCAAGGGGGAATCTTATGGCTACACCTTC	CASSEAKGESYGYTF
.	TRBV7-9	.	TRBJ1-1	TGTGCCAGCAGCTTCGGGCAGGGTGGCACTGAAGCTTTCTTT	CASSFGQGGTEAFF
.	TRBV6-2/TRBV6-3	.	TRBJ1-3	TGTGCCAGCGCTAATGGAAACACCATATATTTT	CASANGNTIYF
TRBD1	TRBV5-1	many	TRBJ1-2	TGCGCCAGCAGCTCGCAGGGGGACTATGGCTACACCTTC	CASSSQGDYGYTF
.	TRBV15	few	TRBJ2-1	TGTGCCACCAGCAGGGAGTATTGGGGGGCCGGTGTCGATGAGCAGTTCTTC	CATSREYWGAGVDEQFF
.	TRBV5-1	.	TRBJ2-2	TGCGCCAGCAGTTTGAGGCTAGCCTCGAACACCGGGGAGCTGTTTTTT	CASSLRLASNTGELFF
.	TRBV15	.	TRBJ1-2	TGTGCCACCAGCCTCGGGGGGTTAGGTGGCTACACCTTC	CATSLGGLGGYTF
.	TRBV3-1	few	TRBJ2-1	TGTGCCAGCAGCCGCGACCGGAATTCCTACAATGAGCAGTTCTTC	CASSRDRNSYNEQFF
.	TRBV7-2	few	TRBJ1-5	TGTGCCAGCAGCCCTGGGGGGTTCGTTCAGCCCCAGCATTTT	CASSPGGFVQPQHF
TRBD1	TRBV28	.	TRBJ1-1	TGTGCCAGCAGTTTACCGGGACAGGGGTACTTGTCGAACACTGAAGCTTTCTTT	CASSLPGQGYLSNTEAFF
TRBD1	TRBV20-1	.	TRBJ1-2	TGCAGTGCTAGAGTCCTCAGGGACAGCCTCTATGGCTACACCTTC	CSARVLRDSLYGYTF
TRBD2	TRBV5-1	many	TRBJ2-7	TGCGCCAGCAGCTCCTACGGGGGGGCCTGGGAGCAGTACTTC	CASSSYGGAWEQYF
.	TRBV24-1	.	TRBJ1-1	TGTGCCACCAGTGGTGGGACCCAAGGGAACACTGAAGCTTTCTTT	CATSGGTQGNTEAFF
TRBD2	TRBV5-1	.	TRBJ2-5	TGCGCCAGCAGCTTGGAACTAGCGGGGGGCCGGGAGACCCAGTACTTC	CASSLELAGGRETQYF
.	TRBV30	few	TRBJ2-3	TGTGCCTGGAGTGTACGGGAGAGGGATACGCAGTATTTT	CAWSVRERDTQYF
.	TRBV3-1	few	TRBJ2-1	TGTGCCAGCAGCCAAGATCATAGACGGCGATACTACAATGAGCAGTTCTTC	CASSQDHRRRYYNEQFF
.	TRBV20-1	.	TRBJ2-2	TGCAGTGCTAGGAGAGGAGGGGTGCCCGGGGAGCTGTTTTTT	CSARRGGVPGELFF